This T cell receptor (beta chain) is drawn from a study of blood T cell repertoires in COVID-19. Sequencing used immunoSEQ multiplex PCR; TCRdb keeps in-frame clones, though not all of them. The sample comprises 230,000 or so clones, about 79% of which are singletons, and 2% to 2.5% rests with the top ten. CDR3 length: 15 amino acids. The germline gives CDR1 SGHVS, CDR2 FQNEAQ. The junction had 9 bases not matched to a gene; V was cut back by 3 bases and J by 9 bases. This clonotype originated in a man in his forties who had recovered from COVID-19. This chain uses TRBV7-8 with TRBJ2-3, with 10 nucleotides matching TRBD2. Sequenced sample: peripheral blood. CDR3 nucleotides: TGTGCCAGCAGCTTGCTAGCGGGAGCGGCTGGCACGCAGTATTTT. The encoded protein is CASSLLAGAAGTQYF.